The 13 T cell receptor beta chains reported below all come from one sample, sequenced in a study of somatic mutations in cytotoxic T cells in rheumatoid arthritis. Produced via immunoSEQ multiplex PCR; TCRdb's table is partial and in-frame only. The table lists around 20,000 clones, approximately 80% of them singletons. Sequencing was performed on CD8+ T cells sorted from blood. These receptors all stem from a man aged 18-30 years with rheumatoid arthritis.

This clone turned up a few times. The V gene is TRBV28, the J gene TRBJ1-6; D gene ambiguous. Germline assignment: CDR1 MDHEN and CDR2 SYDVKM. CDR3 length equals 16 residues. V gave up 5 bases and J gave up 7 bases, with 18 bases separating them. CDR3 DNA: TGTGCCAGCAGTCTCCTCTTTCGACCCTCCAATTCACCCCTCCACTTT. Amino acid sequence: CASSLLFRPSNSPLHF.

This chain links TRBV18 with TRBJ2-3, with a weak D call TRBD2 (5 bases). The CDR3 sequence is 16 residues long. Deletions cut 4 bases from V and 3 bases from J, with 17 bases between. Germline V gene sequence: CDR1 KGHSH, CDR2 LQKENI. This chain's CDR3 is CASSLEADAQTDTQYF. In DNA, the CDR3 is TGTGCCAGCTCACTCGAAGCGGACGCACAGACAGATACGCAGTATTTT. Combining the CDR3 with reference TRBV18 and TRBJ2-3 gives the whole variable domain NAGVMQNPRHLVRRRGQEARLRCSPMKGHSHVYWYRQLPEEGLKFMVYLQKENIIDESGMPKERFSAEFPKEGPSILRIQQVVRGDSAAYFCASSLEADAQTDTQYFGPGTRLTVL.

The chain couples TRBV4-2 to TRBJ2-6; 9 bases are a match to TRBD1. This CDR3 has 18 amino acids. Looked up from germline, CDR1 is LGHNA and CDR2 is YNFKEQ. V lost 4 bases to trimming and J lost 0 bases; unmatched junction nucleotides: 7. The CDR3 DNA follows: TGTGCCAGCAGCCCCGGAGGACAGGGGATCTCTGGGGCCAACGTCCTGACTTTC. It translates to CASSPGGQGISGANVLTF.

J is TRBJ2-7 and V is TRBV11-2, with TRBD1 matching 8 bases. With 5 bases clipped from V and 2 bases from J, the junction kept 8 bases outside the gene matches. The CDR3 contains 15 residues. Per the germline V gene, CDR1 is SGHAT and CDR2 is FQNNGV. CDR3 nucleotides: TGTGCCAGCAGCCCTACAGGGGGGATTCCCTACGAGCAGTACTTC. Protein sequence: CASSPTGGIPYEQYF.

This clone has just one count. CDR3: CASSLGGSHTTNEKLFF. In DNA, the CDR3 is TGTGCCAGCAGCTTAGGTGGTAGTCATACAACTAATGAAAAACTGTTTTTT. The rearrangement links TRBV13 to TRBJ1-4; D uncertain. This CDR3 has 17 amino acids. Germline CDR1 reads PRHDT; CDR2 reads FYEKMQ (reference sequence). V shed 0 bases and J shed 0 bases, with 11 bases lying between them.

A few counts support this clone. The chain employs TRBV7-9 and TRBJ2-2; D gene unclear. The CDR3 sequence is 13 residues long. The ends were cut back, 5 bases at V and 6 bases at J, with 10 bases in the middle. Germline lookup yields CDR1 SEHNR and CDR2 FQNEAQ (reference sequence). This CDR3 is CASSTDLSGELFF. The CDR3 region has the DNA TGTGCCAGCAGCACAGACCTCTCCGGGGAGCTGTTTTTT.

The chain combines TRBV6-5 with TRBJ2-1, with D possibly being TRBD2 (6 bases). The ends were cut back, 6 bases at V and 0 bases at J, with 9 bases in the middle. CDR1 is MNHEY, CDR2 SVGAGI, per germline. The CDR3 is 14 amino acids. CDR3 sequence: CASSGGYSYNEQFF. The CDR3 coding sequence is TGTGCCAGCAGCGGGGGTTACTCCTACAATGAGCAGTTCTTC.

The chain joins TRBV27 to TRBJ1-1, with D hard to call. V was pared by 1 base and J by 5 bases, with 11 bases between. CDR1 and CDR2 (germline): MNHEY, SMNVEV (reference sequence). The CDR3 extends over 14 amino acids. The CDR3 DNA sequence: TGTGCCAGCAGTTTATTGTTATCTGGGACTGAAGCTTTCTTT. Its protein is CASSLLLSGTEAFF.

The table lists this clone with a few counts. The CDR3 bases are TGTGCCAGCAGCTTAAAGGGGGAAAACTACGAGCAGTACTTC. It translates to CASSLKGENYEQYF. This chain connects TRBV7-9 to TRBJ2-7, with a weak D call TRBD1 (6 bases). This CDR3 is 14 amino acids long. V was trimmed by 2 bases and J by 3 bases, leaving 11 bases between them. CDR1 and CDR2 from the germline V gene are SEHNR and FQNEAQ (reference sequence).

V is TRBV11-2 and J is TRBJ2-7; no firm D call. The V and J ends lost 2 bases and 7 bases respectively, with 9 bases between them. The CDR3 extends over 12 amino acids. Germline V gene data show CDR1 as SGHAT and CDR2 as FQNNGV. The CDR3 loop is CASSLLKGEQYF. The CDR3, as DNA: TGTGCCAGCAGCTTACTTAAGGGAGAGCAGTACTTC.

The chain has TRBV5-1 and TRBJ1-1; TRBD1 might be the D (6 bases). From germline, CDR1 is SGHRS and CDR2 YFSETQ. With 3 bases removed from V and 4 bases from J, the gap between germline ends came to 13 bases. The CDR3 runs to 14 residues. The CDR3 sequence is CASSSRGGLTEAFF. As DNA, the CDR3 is TGCGCCAGCAGCTCCCGGGGGGGGCTCACTGAAGCTTTCTTT.

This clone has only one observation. DNA of the CDR3: TGTGCCAGCAGTGTTGCCGGGTTCAGAGAGACCCAGTACTTC. Translating gives CASSVAGFRETQYF. The chain links TRBV2 to TRBJ2-5; the D is unclear. Trimming shortened V by 4 bases and J by 4 bases, and 13 bases separated the two germline ends. CDR3 length: 14 residues. Germline-derived CDR1 and CDR2 are SNHLY and FYNNEI.

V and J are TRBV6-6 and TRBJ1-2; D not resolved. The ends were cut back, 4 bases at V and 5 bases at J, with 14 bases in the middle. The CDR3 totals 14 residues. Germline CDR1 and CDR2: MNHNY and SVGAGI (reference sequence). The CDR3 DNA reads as TGTGCCAGCAGTTCGGGAAGCTGGGTTTATGGCTACACCTTC. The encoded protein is CASSSGSWVYGYTF.